This note documents a single T cell receptor (beta chain) sequence. The length of the CDR3 is 15 residues. V was trimmed by 6 bases and J by 4 bases, leaving 18 bases between them. Looked up from germline, CDR1 is SGHAT and CDR2 is FQNNGV. One entry per CDR3 protein, called by TCRdb with MiXCR from the 5' RACE reads. The sample contains about 340,000 distinct CDR3 sequences, 20% to 25% of which appear only once. The entry originates in a study of T-cell memory formation after mild COVID-19. Study-wide background: Each donor largely had its own TCR clusters.

The sample consisted of PBMCs or a T cell subset sorted from them (not recorded which). The genes are TRBV11-2 and TRBJ1-2; the D gene is possibly TRBD1 (6 bases). The receptor was derived from a man between 18 and 35 years old who had mild COVID-19 (a few samples of this study predate the infection). Cell type and time point are not known. In nucleotides, the CDR3 is TGTGCCAGCAGTTTAAGCGGGGGGCCGACCTATGGCTACACCTTC. As protein: CASSLSGGPTYGYTF.